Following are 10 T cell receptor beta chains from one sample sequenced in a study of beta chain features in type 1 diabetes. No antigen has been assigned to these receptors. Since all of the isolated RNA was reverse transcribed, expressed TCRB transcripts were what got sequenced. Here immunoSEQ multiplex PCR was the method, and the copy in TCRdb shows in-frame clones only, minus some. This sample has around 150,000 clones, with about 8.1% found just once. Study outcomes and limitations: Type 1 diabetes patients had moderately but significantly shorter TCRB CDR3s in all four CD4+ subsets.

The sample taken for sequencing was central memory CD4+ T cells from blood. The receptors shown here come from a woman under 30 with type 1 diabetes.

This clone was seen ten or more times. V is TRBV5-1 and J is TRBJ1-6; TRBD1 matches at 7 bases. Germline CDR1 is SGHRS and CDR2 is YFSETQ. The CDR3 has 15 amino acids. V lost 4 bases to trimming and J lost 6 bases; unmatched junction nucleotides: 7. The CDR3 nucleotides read TGCGCCAGCAGCCGACAGGGCCTGTCTAATTCACCCCTCCACTTT. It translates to CASSRQGLSNSPLHF.

Here the CDR3 reads CASSPGDYLGEQYF. Written as DNA, the CDR3 is TGCGCCAGCAGCCCGGGGGACTACCTCGGCGAGCAGTACTTC. This chain uses TRBV4-3 with TRBJ2-7; 7 nucleotides align to TRBD2. Per the germline V gene, CDR1 is LGHNA and CDR2 is YSLEER. V trimming: 4 bases; J trimming: 6 bases; junction bases outside the gene matches: 9. This CDR3 spans 14 amino acids.

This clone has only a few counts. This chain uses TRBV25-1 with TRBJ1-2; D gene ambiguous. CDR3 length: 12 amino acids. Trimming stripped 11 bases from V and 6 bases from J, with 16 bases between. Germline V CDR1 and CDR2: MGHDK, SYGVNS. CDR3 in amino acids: CALANPSNGYTF. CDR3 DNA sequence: TGTGCCTTAGCGAACCCAAGTAATGGCTACACCTTC.

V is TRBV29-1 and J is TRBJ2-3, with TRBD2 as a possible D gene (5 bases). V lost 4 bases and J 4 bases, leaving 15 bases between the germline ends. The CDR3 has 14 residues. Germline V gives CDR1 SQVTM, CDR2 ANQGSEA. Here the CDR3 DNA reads TGCAGCGTTGTAACCCCCCGGGGTGCAGATACGCAGTATTTT. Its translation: CSVVTPRGADTQYF.

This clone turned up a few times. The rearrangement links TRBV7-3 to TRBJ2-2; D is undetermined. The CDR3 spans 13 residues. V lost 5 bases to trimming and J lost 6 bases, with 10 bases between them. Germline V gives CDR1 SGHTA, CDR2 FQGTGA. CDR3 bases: TGTGCCAGCAGCCTCAACTACGCCGGGGAGCTGTTTTTT. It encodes CASSLNYAGELFF.

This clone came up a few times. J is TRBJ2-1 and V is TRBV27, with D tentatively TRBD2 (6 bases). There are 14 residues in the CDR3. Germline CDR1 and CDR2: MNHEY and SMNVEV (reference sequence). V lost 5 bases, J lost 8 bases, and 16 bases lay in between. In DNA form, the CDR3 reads TGTGCCAGCAGTCCGTGGGCCCAGCGGGATGAGCAGTTCTTC. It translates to CASSPWAQRDEQFF.

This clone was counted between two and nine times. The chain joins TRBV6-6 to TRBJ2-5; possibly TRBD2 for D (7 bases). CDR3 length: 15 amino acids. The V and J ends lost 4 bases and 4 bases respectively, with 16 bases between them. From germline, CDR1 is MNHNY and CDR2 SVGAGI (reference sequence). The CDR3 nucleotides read TGTGCCAGCAGTTCGGCCCCGGGGGGCGGAGAGACCCAGTACTTC. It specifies CASSSAPGGGETQYF.

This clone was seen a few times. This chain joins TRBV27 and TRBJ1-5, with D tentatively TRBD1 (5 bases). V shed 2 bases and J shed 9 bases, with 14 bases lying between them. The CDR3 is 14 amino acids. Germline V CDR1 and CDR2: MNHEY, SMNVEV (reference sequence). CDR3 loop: CASSLSRAIGPQHF. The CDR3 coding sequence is TGTGCCAGCAGTTTAAGCAGGGCCATAGGGCCCCAGCATTTT.

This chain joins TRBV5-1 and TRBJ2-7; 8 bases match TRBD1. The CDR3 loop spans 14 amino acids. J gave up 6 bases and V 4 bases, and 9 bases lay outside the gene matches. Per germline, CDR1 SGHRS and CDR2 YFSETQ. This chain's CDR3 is CASSPGTGRGEQYF. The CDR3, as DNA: TGCGCCAGCAGCCCCGGGACAGGACGAGGCGAGCAGTACTTC.

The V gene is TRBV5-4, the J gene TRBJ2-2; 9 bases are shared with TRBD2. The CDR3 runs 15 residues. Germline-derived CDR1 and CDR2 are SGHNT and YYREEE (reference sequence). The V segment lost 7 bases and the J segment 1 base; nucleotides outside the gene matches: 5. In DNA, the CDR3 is TGTGCCAGCGGTTTAGCGGGGGAGAACACCGGGGAGCTGTTTTTT. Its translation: CASGLAGENTGELFF.